This record looks at one T cell receptor (beta chain) sequence and its context. Its antigen is still unknown. This entry belongs to a study of blood T cells in healthy people across ages. Regarding the study as a whole: TCR beta diversity per million T cells fell roughly linearly with age.

The length of the CDR3 is 16 residues. Trimming cost V 0 bases and J 2 bases, with 11 bases left between them. The germline V gene encodes CDR1 LNHNV and CDR2 YYDKDF (reference sequence). The use of a sample-barcoded 5' primer and a J-beta primer mix characterized a second PCR of roughly 6 to 11 cycles. TCRdb re-derived calls from the 5' RACE reads in MiXCR, one entry per CDR3 protein. The sample holds roughly 1,300,000 distinct CDR3 sequences, approximately 59% seen once. The sequence was obtained from a man aged 18 to 29 in good health. The rearrangement uses TRBV15 and TRBJ2-4; the D gene is possibly TRBD2 (6 bases). Sequences were obtained from blood. The CDR3 DNA sequence: TGTGCCACCAGCAGAGATAGGAGGGGAACCAAAAACATTCAGTACTTC. It specifies CATSRDRRGTKNIQYF.